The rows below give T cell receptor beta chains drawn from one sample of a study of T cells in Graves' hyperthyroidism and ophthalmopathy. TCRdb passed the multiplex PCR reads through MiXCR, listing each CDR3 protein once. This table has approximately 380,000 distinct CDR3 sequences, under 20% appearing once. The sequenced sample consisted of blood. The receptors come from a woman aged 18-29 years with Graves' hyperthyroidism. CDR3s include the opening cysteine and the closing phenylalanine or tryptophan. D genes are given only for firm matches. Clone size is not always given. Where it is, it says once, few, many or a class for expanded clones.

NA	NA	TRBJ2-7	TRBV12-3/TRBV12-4	CASRDGTFYEQYF	TGTGCCAGCAGGGACGGGACTTTCTACGAGCAGTACTTC
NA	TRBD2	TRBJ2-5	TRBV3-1	CASSPRLAGAEGETQYF	TGTGCCAGCAGCCCCCGACTAGCGGGGGCCGAGGGAGAGACCCAGTACTTC
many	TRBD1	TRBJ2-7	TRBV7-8	CASSAPGQSSYEQYF	TGTGCCAGCAGCGCCCCGGGACAGTCGTCCTACGAGCAGTACTTC
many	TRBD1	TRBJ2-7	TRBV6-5	CASSSTGGQYEQYF	TGTGCCAGCAGTTCCACAGGGGGCCAGTACGAGCAGTACTTC
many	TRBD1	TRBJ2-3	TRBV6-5	CASSWDREDTQYF	TGTGCCAGCAGTTGGGACAGGGAGGATACGCAGTATTTT
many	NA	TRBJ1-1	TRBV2	CASRGVKGHTEAFF	TGTGCCAGCAGGGGGGTTAAGGGTCACACTGAAGCTTTCTTT
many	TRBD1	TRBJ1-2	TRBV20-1	CSARTGGGYGYTF	TGCAGTGCTCGGACAGGGGGCGGCTATGGCTACACCTTC
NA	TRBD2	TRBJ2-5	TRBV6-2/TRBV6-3	CAGRPPGLADPRYQETQYF	TGTGCCGGCAGACCTCCGGGACTAGCGGACCCACGGTACCAAGAGACCCAGTACTTC
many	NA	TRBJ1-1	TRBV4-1	CASSQDVNTEAFF	TGTGCCAGCAGCCAGGACGTAAACACTGAAGCTTTCTTT
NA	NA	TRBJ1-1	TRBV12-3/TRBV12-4	CASSLSTQGFTEACF	TGTGCCAGCAGTTTGTCCACTCAAGGGTTCACTGAAGCTTGCTTT
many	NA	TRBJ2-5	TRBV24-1	CATRLGEQETQYF	TGTGCCACTCGTCTCGGGGAACAAGAGACCCAGTACTTC
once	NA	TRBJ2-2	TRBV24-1	CATSRTGELFF	TGTGCCACCAGTCGAACCGGGGAGCTGTTTTTT
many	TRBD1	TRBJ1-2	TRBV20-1	CSGTGVNYGYTF	TGCAGTGGAACAGGGGTGAACTATGGCTACACCTTC
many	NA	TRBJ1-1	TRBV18	CASSPEIRNTEAFF	TGTGCCAGCTCACCGGAGATCAGGAACACTGAAGCTTTCTTT
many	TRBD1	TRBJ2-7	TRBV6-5	CASSFTTGTGLTYEQYF	TGTGCCAGCAGTTTCACTACCGGGACAGGGCTAACCTACGAGCAGTACTTC
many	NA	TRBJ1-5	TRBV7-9	CASIGGGVQPQHF	TGTGCCAGCATCGGGGGGGGGGTTCAGCCCCAGCATTTT
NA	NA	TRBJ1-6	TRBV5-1	CASSLAARSPLHF	TGCGCCAGCAGCTTGGCCGCCCGGTCACCCCTCCACTTT
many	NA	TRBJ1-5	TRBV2	CASSERWRARQPQHF	TGTGCCAGCAGTGAACGCTGGAGGGCCCGGCAGCCCCAGCATTTT
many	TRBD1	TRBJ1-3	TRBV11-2	CASSQGGTANTIYF	TGTGCCAGCAGCCAGGGCGGGACAGCAAACACCATATATTTT
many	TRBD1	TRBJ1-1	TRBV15	CATSPGQGAFF	TGTGCCACCAGCCCTGGACAGGGAGCTTTCTTT
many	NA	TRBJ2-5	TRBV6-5	CASSYGAWETQYF	TGTGCCAGCAGTTACGGGGCTTGGGAGACCCAGTACTTC
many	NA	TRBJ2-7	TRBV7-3	CASSAYTGYEQYF	TGTGCCAGCAGCGCCTACACGGGGTACGAGCAGTACTTC
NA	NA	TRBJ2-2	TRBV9	CASSGYPGRNSPNTGELFF	TGTGCCAGCAGCGGGTATCCGGGACGCAACTCCCCGAACACCGGGGAGCTGTTTTTT
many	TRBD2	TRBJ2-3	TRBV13	CASSQGLAASTDTQYF	TGTGCCAGCAGCCAAGGACTAGCAGCTAGCACAGATACGCAGTATTTT
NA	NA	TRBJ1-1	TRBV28	CASNCPTEAFF	TGTGCCAGCAACTGCCCCACTGAAGCTTTCTTT
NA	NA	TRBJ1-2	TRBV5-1	CASSFDSRGLWGYTF	TGCGCCAGCAGCTTCGACTCGAGGGGACTATGGGGCTACACCTTC
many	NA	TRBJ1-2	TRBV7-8	CASRLGEDYTF	TGTGCCAGCAGGCTGGGTGAGGACTACACCTTC
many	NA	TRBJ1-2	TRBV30	CAWSNAYNYGYTF	TGTGCCTGGAGTAACGCGTATAACTATGGCTACACCTTC
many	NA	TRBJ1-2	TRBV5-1	CASSLTTSISYGYTF	TGCGCCAGCAGCTTGACCACCAGCATCTCCTATGGCTACACCTTC
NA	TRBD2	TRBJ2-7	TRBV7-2	CASSPQLAGGYEQYF	TGTGCCAGCAGCCCCCAACTAGCGGGAGGCTACGAGCAGTACTTC
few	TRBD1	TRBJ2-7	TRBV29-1	CSAWTGLNEQYF	TGCAGCGCCTGGACAGGGCTCAACGAGCAGTACTTC
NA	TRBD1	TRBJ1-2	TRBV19	CASTPNRQGRHYGYTF	TGTGCCAGTACCCCAAATCGACAGGGTAGGCACTATGGCTACACCTTC
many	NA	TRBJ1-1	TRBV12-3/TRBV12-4	CASSVQGVTEAFF	TGTGCCAGCAGCGTCCAGGGTGTCACTGAAGCTTTCTTT
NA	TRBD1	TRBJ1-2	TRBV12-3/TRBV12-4	CASSGTGVNYGYTF	TGTGCCAGCAGTGGTACAGGGGTTAACTATGGCTACACCTTC
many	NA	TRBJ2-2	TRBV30	CAWRRRGNFANTGELFF	TGTGCCTGGAGGAGGCGGGGAAATTTCGCGAACACCGGGGAGCTGTTTTTT
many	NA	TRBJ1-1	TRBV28	CASKGRTEAFF	TGTGCCAGCAAGGGGCGAACTGAAGCTTTCTTT
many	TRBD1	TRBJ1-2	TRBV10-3	CAISGRLQGTLNYGYTF	TGTGCCATCAGTGGCCGCCTACAGGGGACACTAAACTATGGCTACACCTTC
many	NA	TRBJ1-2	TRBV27	CASTTNLFGGDKSYGYTF	TGTGCCAGCACCACCAACCTTTTCGGGGGGGACAAATCTTATGGCTACACCTTC
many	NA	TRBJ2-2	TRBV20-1	CSAPWLEPGELFF	TGCAGTGCCCCATGGTTGGAGCCCGGGGAGCTGTTTTTT
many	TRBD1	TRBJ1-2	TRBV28	CASSLGGQINYGYTF	TGTGCCAGCAGTTTGGGGGGACAGATTAACTATGGCTACACCTTC
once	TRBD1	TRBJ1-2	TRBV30	CAWSRDRVYGHTF	TGTGCCTGGAGTCGGGACAGGGTCTATGGCCACACCTTC
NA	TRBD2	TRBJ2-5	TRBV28	CASSPGAGGSRLEETQYF	TGTGCCAGCAGTCCCGGAGCGGGGGGCTCCCGGCTCGAAGAGACCCAGTACTTC
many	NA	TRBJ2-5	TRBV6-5	CASSYVGGAGETQYF	TGTGCCAGCAGTTATGTAGGCGGGGCGGGGGAGACCCAGTACTTC
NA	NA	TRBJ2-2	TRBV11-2	CVSSSHLHGELFF	TGTGTCAGCAGCTCACACCTCCACGGGGAGCTGTTTTTT
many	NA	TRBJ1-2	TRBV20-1	CSARDTRVYGYTF	TGCAGTGCTAGAGATACCAGGGTCTATGGCTACACCTTC
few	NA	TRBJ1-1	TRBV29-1	CSVEEQEWGEAFF	TGCAGCGTCGAGGAACAGGAGTGGGGTGAAGCTTTCTTT
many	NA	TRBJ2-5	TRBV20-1	CSARDPPDETQYF	TGCAGTGCTAGAGATCCCCCGGACGAGACCCAGTACTTC
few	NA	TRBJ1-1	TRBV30	CAWTRGLGEAFF	TGTGCCTGGACCAGGGGTTTGGGGGAAGCTTTCTTT
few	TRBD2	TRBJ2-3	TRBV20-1	CSASFVPSGGPISTDTQYF	TGCAGTGCTAGTTTTGTCCCTAGCGGGGGCCCCATAAGCACAGATACGCAGTATTTT
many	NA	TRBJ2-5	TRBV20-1	CSATRTFQETQYF	TGCAGTGCTACCAGGACATTCCAAGAGACCCAGTACTTC
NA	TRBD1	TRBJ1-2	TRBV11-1	CASSPGWGQGADGYTF	TGTGCCAGCAGCCCAGGGTGGGGACAGGGGGCGGACGGCTACACCTTC
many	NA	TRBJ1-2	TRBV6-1	CASSIFTWSADGYTF	TGTGCCAGCTCCATTTTCACATGGTCAGCGGATGGCTACACCTTC
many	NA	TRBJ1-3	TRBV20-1	CSASGGAGNTIYF	TGCAGTGCTAGTGGAGGGGCAGGAAACACCATATATTTT
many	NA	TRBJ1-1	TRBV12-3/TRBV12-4	CASSIRQGAEAFF	TGTGCCAGCAGTATACGCCAGGGCGCTGAAGCTTTCTTT